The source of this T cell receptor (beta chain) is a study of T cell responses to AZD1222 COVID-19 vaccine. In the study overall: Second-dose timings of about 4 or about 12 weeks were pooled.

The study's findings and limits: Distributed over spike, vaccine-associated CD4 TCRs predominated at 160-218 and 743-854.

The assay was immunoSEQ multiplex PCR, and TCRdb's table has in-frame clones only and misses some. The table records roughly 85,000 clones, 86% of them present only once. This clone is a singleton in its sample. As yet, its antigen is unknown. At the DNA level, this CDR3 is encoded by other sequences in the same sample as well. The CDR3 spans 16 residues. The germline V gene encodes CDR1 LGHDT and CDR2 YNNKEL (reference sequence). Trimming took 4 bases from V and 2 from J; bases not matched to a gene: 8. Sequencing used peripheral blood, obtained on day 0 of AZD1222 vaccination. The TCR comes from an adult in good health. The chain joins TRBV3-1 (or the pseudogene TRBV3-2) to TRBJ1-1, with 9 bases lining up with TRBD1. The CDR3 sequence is CASSPRDRGSNTEAFF. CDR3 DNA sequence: TGTGCCAGCAGCCCACGCGACAGGGGGAGCAACACTGAAGCTTTCTTT.